Sequencing of this T cell receptor beta chain was carried out in a study of response to subunit inactivated influenza vaccine. This clonotype has ten or more counts. What it binds is not known. TCRdb called the RT-PCR reads again in MiXCR, with one record for every CDR3 protein. The sample contains 700,000 to 800,000 distinct CDR3 sequences, less than 20% of which appear only once. The CDR3 runs 15 residues. Trimming took off 4 bases at V and 4 bases at J, with 13 bases between the two ends. Whole-study findings and limits: Authors proposed each seasonal influenza vaccination draws in few new T cells.

The receptor's source is a man in his forties or fifties who received an inactivated influenza vaccine. The chain has TRBV12-3 or TRBV12-4 and TRBJ2-2; TRBD1 is a possible D gene (6 bases). The source material was PBMCs from blood, sampled about 5 days after vaccination. CDR3 DNA: TGTGCCAGCAGTTCTCAAACAGGGTCCACCGGGGAGCTGTTTTTT. Its translation: CASSSQTGSTGELFF.